This T cell receptor beta chain was captured in a study of blood T cell repertoires in COVID-19 (dated by TCRdb to about 2020). Study-level background: The collaborator samples originated in the United States, Italy and Spain and spanned the acute and convalescent phases of COVID-19. The material from the prospective study consisted of cDNA or gDNA derived from T cells, B-cell-depleted T cells, or PBMCs. Deeply sampled blood TCRbeta repertoires from subjects exposed to, actively infected with, or recovered from COVID-19 were included in the dataset. A freely available public database, intended as a resource for researchers studying the immune response to SARS-CoV-2, is where the repertoires were released. The samples were drawn from two sources: the first 160 participants of the ongoing ImmuneRACE study, and 1,200 or so subjects contributed by 6 global collaborators. Nearly every sample came with metadata listing a de-identified subject ID, COVID-19 status, age in years and sex. Where available, HLA class I and class II types were taken from metadata supplied by the sample provider and were not determined by assay-based typing. The paper as a whole reports these results and caveats: How much clinical and demographic metadata was included differed by source and by participant, and the metadata was provided uncurated.

The collaborating institutions used their own protocols to collect whole blood in K2EDTA tubes. For TCRbeta analysis, collaborator samples were shipped as frozen whole blood, as isolated PBMCs, or as DNA extracted from either sample type. TCRbeta CDR3 regions were amplified from genomic DNA using the immunoSEQ Assay, a bias-controlled multiplex PCR. As for the authors' bioinformatics: The number of nucleated cells in each sample was estimated by amplification of reference gene primers within the assay. Sequence reads were collapsed and filtered to measure the absolute abundance of every unique TCRbeta CDR3 rearrangement. For each sample, productive Simpson clonality was calculated as the square root of Simpson's diversity index over productive rearrangements. Entries here come from immuneACCESS through TCRdb and include only in-frame sequences with V and J called. Some clones fail to appear in such tables; in the studies checked, an unresolved V gene covers under half of the shortfall, and the cause of the remainder is unknown. The V and J calls and clone size are taken from that table; D and trimming were inferred from the DNA. A total of 40,000 to 50,000 clones appear in this sample, about 84% of them only once. The top ten constitute 2.1% of the sample.

A word on this clone: What this receptor recognizes is not known. One base away there is no much larger clone; base qualities are not given. At the DNA level, this CDR3 is encoded by other sequences in the same sample as well.

The specimen sequenced was peripheral blood. The receptor comes from a woman in her sixties or seventies with acute or convalescent COVID-19.

Here the CDR3 is given as CASSPREGKFSPLHF. The DNA sequence is as follows: TGTGCCAGCAGTCCAAGGGAGGGCAAATTTTCGCCCCTCCACTTT. The chain is assembled from TRBV3-1 (or the pseudogene TRBV3-2) and TRBJ1-6; the D gene assignment is ambiguous. From its cysteine to its phenylalanine, the CDR3 spans 15 amino acids. The CDR3 DNA has 45 bases and is translated from base 1. CDR1 LGHDT and CDR2 YNNKEL are derived from the germline V gene (reference sequence). V sheds 6 bases and J sheds 13 bases, leaving 22 bases between their ends.